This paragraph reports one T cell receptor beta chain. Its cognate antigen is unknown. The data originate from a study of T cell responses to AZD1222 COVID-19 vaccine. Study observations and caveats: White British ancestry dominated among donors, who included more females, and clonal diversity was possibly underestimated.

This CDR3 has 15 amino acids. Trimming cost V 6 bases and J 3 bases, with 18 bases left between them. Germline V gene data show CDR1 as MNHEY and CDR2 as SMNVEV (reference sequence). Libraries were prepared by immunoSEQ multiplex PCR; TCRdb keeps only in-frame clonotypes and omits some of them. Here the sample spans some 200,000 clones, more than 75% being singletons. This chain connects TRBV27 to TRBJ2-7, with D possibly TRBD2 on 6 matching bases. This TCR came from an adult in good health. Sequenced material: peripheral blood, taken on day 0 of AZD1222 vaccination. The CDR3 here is CASRISGSGYYEQYF. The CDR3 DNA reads TGTGCCAGCAGAATCTCGGGTAGCGGATACTACGAGCAGTACTTC.